Described below is a single T cell receptor beta chain sequence and its context. Assay: immunoSEQ multiplex PCR; the TCRdb copy retains only in-frame clones and omits some. This sample has 200,000 to 300,000 clones, with around 90% found just once. The data derive from a study of blood T cell repertoires in COVID-19. Across the whole study: The origin of the acute and convalescent COVID-19 samples was the United States, Italy and Spain.

Trimming removed 4 bases from V and 4 bases from J, with 14 bases in between. CDR3 length: 14 amino acids. From germline, CDR1 is SGHNT and CDR2 YYREEE (reference sequence). The specimen sequenced was peripheral blood. This TCR was sampled from a man aged 55 to 70 who had recovered from COVID-19. The chain has TRBV5-4 and TRBJ2-5, with D maybe TRBD1 (6 bases). CDR3 DNA sequence: TGTGCCAGCAGCCAGGACAGTTTGGGAGAGACCCAGTACTTC. Encoded protein: CASSQDSLGETQYF.